The 12 T cell receptor beta chains given below trace back to one sample, sequenced in a study of blood T cell repertoires in COVID-19. Assay used: immunoSEQ multiplex PCR; TCRdb lists only in-frame clones, some missing. The profile covers about 200,000 clones, with over 80% appearing a single time and roughly 3.2% taken by the ten largest. Specimen: PBMCs or T cells enriched from blood (not recorded which). These receptors all stem from a woman aged 25-40 years who had been exposed to COVID-19.

CDR3 nucleotides: TGTGCCAGCAGCCAGGGGGACTATGGCTACACCTTC. This encodes CASSQGDYGYTF. The V gene is TRBV7-2, the J gene TRBJ1-2; 7 bases map to TRBD1. CDR3 length equals 12 residues. Germline V gives CDR1 SGHTA, CDR2 FQGNSA. The J segment lost 3 bases and the V segment lost 5 bases, leaving 0 bases of the junction unmatched.

This clone ranks as large. The chain joins TRBV19 to TRBJ1-5, with D possibly TRBD1 on 6 matching bases. Trimming took off 6 bases at V and 3 bases at J, with 21 bases between the two ends. The germline gives CDR1 LNHDA, CDR2 SQIVND (reference sequence). The CDR3 is 17 residues long. The CDR3 protein is CASSLDSFGGNNQPQHF. For the CDR3, the DNA is TGTGCCAGTAGCCTGGACAGTTTTGGCGGCAACAATCAGCCCCAGCATTTT.

This chain joins TRBV18 and TRBJ2-2; D possibly corresponds to TRBD1 (5 bases). CDR3 size: 15 residues. The germline CDR1 and CDR2 sequences are KGHSH and LQKENI. Trimming took off 6 bases at V and 3 bases at J, with 14 bases between the two ends. The CDR3 DNA reads TGTGCCAGCTCGGCGAACTGGGGCGACACCGGGGAGCTGTTTTTT. Its protein is CASSANWGDTGELFF.

This clone was found once. The V and J genes are TRBV5-8 and TRBJ1-4; D is perhaps TRBD1 (5 bases). Trimming took 0 bases from V and 2 from J, leaving 11 bases between them. CDR3 length equals 16 residues. Germline-derived CDR1 and CDR2 are SGHTS and YDEGEE. CDR3: CASSLGWGSTNEKLFF. The CDR3 DNA reads TGTGCCAGCAGCTTGGGTTGGGGCAGCACTAATGAAAAACTGTTTTTT.

J is TRBJ2-7 and V is TRBV2, with D maybe TRBD1 (5 bases). The CDR3 length is 11 residues. V lost 8 bases, J lost 3 bases, and 8 bases lay in between. Germline V gives CDR1 SNHLY, CDR2 FYNNEI. The CDR3 DNA reads TGTGCCAGCGGGGCCCTCTACGAGCAGTACTTC. The encoded protein is CASGALYEQYF.

The chain uses TRBV2 and TRBJ2-2, with 8 bases that match TRBD2. The CDR3 sequence is 16 residues long. Germline lookup yields CDR1 SNHLY and CDR2 FYNNEI. Losses at the gene ends were 6 bases for V and 4 bases for J; bases not matched to a gene: 10. The CDR3 region is CASSATGGSGTGELFF. The CDR3 region has the DNA TGTGCCAGCAGCGCGACGGGGGGGTCTGGCACCGGGGAGCTGTTTTTT.

This rearrangement joins TRBV5-1 to TRBJ2-5; TRBD2 is a possible D gene (5 bases). CDR1 and CDR2 (germline): SGHRS, YFSETQ. Trimming pared 6 bases from V and 5 bases from J, leaving 17 bases between. The CDR3 has 14 amino acids. The chain's CDR3 is CASTTREGVETQYF. The CDR3 DNA sequence: TGCGCCAGCACGACCCGAGAGGGAGTGGAGACCCAGTACTTC.

The gene calls are TRBV19 and TRBJ2-5; 7 nucleotides match TRBD1. This CDR3 spans 14 amino acids. The germline CDR1 and CDR2 sequences are LNHDA and SQIVND (reference sequence). V lost 0 bases, J lost 3 bases, and 1 base stayed unmatched. The CDR3 reads CASSIDTGEETQYF. The CDR3, as DNA: TGTGCCAGTAGTATAGATACAGGGGAAGAGACCCAGTACTTC.

The chain uses TRBV2 and TRBJ2-7; 9 positions agree with TRBD1. Germline assignment: CDR1 SNHLY and CDR2 FYNNEI. The CDR3 runs to 14 residues. V shed 6 bases and J 0 bases; nucleotides not matched to a gene: 3. CDR3 sequence (DNA): TGTGCCAGCAGACAGGGGGCCTCCTCCTACGAGCAGTACTTC. Protein: CASRQGASSYEQYF.

The chain employs TRBV6-5 and TRBJ1-5; 9 bases map to TRBD1. The V gene end was trimmed by 0 bases and the J gene end by 6 bases; junction bases not matched to a gene: 3. The CDR3 runs to 15 residues. Germline V gene sequence: CDR1 MNHEY, CDR2 SVGAGI. The CDR3 DNA reads as TGTGCCAGCAGTTACTCACAGGGGGCCGGTCAGCCCCAGCATTTT. As protein: CASSYSQGAGQPQHF.

The chain carries TRBV19 and TRBJ1-5, with D unclear. This CDR3 region has 15 residues. Germline CDR1 LNHDA, CDR2 SQIVND (reference sequence). V was clipped by 7 bases and J by 5 bases, with 18 bases between them. The CDR3 nucleotides are TGTGCCAGTACCCTTTTCCGGGAGGACTATCAGCCCCAGCATTTT. Protein: CASTLFREDYQPQHF.

This clone was counted only a few times. CDR3 bases: TGTGCCAGCAGCCCCCAAGCGGGCCCAACCTACGAGCAGTACTTC. Translating it yields CASSPQAGPTYEQYF. The chain is built from TRBV7-2 and TRBJ2-7; possible D gene TRBD2, 6 bases. Germline CDR1 SGHTA, CDR2 FQGNSA. V was pared by 5 bases and J by 2 bases, with 16 bases between. The CDR3 totals 15 residues.